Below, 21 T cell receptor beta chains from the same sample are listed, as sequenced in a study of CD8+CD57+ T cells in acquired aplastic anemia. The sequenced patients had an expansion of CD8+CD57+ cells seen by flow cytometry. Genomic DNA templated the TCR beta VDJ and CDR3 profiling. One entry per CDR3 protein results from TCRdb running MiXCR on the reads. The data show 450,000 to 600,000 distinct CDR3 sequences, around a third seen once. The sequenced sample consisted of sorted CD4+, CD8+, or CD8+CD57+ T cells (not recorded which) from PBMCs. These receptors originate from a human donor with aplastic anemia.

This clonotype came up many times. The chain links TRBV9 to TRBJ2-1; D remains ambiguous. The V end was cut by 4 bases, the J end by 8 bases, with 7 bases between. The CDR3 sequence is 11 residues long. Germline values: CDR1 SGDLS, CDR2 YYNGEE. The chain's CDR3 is CASSRVDEQFF. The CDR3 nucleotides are TGTGCCAGCAGCCGTGTCGATGAGCAGTTCTTC. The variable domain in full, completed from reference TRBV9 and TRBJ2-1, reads DSGVTQTPKHLITATGQRVTLRCSPRSGDLSVYWYQQSLDQGLQFLIQYYNGEERAKGNILERFSAQQFPDLHSELNLSSLELGDSALYFCASSRVDEQFFGPGTRLTVL.

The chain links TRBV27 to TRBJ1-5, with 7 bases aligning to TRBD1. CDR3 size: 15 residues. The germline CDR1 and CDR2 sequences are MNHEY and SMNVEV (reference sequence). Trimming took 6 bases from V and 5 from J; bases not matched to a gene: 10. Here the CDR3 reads CASSRRAGGDQPQHF. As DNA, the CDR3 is TGTGCCAGCAGCAGGAGGGCAGGGGGAGATCAGCCCCAGCATTTT.

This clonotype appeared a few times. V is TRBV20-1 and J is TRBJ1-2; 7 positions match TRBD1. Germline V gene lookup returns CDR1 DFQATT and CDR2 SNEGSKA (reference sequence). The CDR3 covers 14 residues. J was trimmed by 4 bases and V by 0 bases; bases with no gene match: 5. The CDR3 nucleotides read TGCAGTGCTAGAGATTCGGGGACAGTCTATGGCTACACCTTC. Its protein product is CSARDSGTVYGYTF.

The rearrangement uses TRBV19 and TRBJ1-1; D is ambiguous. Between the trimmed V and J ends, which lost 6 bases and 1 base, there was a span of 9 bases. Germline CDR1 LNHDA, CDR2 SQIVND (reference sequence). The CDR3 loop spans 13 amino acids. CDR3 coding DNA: TGTGCCAGTAGCACGACAACGAACACTGAAGCTTTCTTT. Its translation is CASSTTTNTEAFF.

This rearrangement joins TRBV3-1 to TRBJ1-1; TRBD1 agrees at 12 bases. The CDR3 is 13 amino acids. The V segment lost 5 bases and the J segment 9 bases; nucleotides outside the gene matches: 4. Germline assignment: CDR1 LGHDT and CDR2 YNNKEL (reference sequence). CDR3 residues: CASSDRDRGQAFF. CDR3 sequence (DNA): TGTGCCAGCAGCGACCGGGACAGGGGGCAAGCTTTCTTT.

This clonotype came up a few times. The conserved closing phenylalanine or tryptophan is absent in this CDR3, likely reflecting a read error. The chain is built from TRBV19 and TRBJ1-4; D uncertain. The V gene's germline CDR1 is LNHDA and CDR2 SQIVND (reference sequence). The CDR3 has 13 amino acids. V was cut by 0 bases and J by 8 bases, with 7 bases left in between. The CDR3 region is CASSIETMEKLFL. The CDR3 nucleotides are TGTGCCAGTAGTATAGAGACGATGGAAAAACTGTTTCTT.

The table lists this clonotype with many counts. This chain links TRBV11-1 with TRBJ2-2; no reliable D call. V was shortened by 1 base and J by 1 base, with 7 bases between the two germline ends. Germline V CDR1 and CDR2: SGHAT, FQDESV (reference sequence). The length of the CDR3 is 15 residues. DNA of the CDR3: TGTGCCAGCAGCTTAGGGCCAAAGAACACCGGGGAGCTGTTTTTT. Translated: CASSLGPKNTGELFF.

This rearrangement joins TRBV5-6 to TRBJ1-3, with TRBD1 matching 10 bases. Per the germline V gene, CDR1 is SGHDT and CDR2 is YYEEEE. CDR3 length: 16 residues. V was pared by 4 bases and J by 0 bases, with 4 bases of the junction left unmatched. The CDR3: CASSRDRGSSGNTIYF. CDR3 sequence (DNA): TGTGCCAGCAGCAGGGACAGGGGAAGCTCTGGAAACACCATATATTTT. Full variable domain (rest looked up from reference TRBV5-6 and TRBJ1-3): DAGVTQSPTHLIKTRGQQVTLRCSPKSGHDTVSWYQQALGQGPQFIFQYYEEEERQRGNFPDRFSGHQFPNYSSELNVNALLLGDSALYLCASSRDRGSSGNTIYFGEGSWLTVV.

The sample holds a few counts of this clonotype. The DNA of the CDR3 is TGTGCCAGCAGTTCATCAGCGGGAGTGTACAATGAGCAGTTCTTC. Protein sequence: CASSSSAGVYNEQFF. This sequence joins TRBV27 and TRBJ2-1; 8 nucleotides match TRBD2. The germline V gene has CDR1 MNHEY and CDR2 SMNVEV (reference sequence). The CDR3 contains 15 residues. J gave up 4 bases and V 4 bases, and 6 bases lay outside the gene matches.

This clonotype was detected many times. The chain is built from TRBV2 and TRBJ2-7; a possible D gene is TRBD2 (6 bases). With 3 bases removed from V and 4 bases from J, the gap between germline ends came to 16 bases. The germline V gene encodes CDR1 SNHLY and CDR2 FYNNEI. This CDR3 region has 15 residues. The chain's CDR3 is CASSEYGGGIYEQYF. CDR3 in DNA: TGTGCCAGCAGTGAGTACGGTGGGGGGATTTACGAGCAGTACTTC.

The CDR3 coding sequence is TGTGCCAGCAGCTCAATCCCGGAGCCAACGAACACTGAAGCTTTCTTT. The encoded protein is CASSSIPEPTNTEAFF. J is TRBJ1-1 and V is TRBV11-2; D not resolved. V lost 4 bases, J lost 1 base, and 16 bases lay in between. The CDR3 loop spans 16 amino acids. Germline V gene data show CDR1 as SGHAT and CDR2 as FQNNGV.

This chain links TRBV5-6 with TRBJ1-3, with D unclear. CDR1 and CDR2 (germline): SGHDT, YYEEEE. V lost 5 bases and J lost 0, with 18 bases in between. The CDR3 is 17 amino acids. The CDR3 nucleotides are TGTGCCAGCAGTGTCCCCTTCGACCGGTCCTCTGGAAACACCATATATTTT. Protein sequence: CASSVPFDRSSGNTIYF.

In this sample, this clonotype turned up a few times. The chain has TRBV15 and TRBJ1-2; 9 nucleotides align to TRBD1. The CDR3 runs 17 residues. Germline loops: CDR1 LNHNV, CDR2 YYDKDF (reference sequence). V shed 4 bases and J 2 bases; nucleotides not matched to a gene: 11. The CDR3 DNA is TGTGCCACCAGCAAAGGGGGACAGGGCGCAAGGAACTATGGCTACACCTTC. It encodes CATSKGGQGARNYGYTF.

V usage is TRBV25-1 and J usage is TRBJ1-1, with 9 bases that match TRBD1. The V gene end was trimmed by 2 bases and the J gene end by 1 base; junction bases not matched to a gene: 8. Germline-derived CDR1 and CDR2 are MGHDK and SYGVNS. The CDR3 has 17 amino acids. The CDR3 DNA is TGTGCCAGCAGTGAAAGCCCCGGGACAGGGTGGAACACTGAAGCTTTCTTT. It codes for CASSESPGTGWNTEAFF.

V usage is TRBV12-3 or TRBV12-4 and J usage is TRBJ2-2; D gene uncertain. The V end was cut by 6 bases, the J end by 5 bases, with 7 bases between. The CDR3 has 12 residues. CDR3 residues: CASRPDTGELFF. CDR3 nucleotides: TGTGCCAGCAGACCAGATACCGGGGAGCTGTTTTTT.

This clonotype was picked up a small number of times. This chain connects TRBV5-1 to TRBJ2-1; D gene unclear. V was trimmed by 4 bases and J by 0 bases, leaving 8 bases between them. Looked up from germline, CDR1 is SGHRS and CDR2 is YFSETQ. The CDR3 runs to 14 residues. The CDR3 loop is CASSLEPSYNEQFF. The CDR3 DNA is TGCGCCAGCAGCCTGGAACCCTCCTACAATGAGCAGTTCTTC. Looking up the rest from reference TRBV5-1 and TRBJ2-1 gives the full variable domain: KAGVTQTPRYLIKTRGQQVTLSCSPISGHRSVSWYQQTPGQGLQFLFEYFSETQRNKGNFPGRFSGRQFSNSRSEMNVSTLELGDSALYLCASSLEPSYNEQFFGPGTRLTVL.

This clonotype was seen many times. CDR3 sequence reads: CASSSLPLAGEQYF. In DNA, the CDR3 is TGTGCCAGCAGCTCCCTCCCCTTAGCGGGTGAACAGTACTTC. J is TRBJ2-5 and V is TRBV7-2; the match to TRBD2 covers 7 bases. CDR3 length: 14 amino acids. V shed 4 bases, J shed 11 bases, and the junction held 13 bases outside the gene matches. Per the germline V gene, CDR1 is SGHTA and CDR2 is FQGNSA.

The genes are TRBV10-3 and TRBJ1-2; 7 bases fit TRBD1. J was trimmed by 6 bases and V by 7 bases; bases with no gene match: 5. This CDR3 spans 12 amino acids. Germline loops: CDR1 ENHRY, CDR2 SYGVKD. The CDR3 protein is CAIKTQGNGYTF. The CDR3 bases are TGTGCCATCAAGACACAGGGGAATGGCTACACCTTC.

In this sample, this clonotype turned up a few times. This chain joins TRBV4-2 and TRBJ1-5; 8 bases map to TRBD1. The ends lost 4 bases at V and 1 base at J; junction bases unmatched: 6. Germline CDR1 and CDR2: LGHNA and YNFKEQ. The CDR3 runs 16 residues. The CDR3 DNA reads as TGTGCCAGCAGCCCGACAGGGGCGGGGAGCAATCAGCCCCAGCATTTT. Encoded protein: CASSPTGAGSNQPQHF.

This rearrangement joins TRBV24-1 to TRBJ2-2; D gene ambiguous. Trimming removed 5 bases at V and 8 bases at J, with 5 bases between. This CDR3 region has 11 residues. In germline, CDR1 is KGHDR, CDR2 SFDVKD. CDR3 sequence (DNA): TGTGCCACCAGTGCTCTAGGGGAGCTGTTTTTT. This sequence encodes CATSALGELFF.

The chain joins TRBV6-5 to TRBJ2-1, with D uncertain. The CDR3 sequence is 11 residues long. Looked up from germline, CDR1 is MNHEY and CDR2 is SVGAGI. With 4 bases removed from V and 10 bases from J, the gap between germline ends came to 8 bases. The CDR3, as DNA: TGTGCCAGCAGTTCCCCGCGGGAGCAGTTCTTC. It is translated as CASSSPREQFF.